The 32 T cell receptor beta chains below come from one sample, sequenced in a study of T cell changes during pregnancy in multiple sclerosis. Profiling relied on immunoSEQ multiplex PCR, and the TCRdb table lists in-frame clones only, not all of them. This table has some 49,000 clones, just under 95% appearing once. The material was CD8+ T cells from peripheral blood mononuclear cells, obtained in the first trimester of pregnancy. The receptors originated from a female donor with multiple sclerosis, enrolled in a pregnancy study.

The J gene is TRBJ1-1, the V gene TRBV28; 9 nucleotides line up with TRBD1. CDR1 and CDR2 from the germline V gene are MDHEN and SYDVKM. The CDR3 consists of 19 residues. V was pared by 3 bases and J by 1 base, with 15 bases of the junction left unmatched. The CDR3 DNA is TGTGCCAGCAGTTTTATAGGGACAGGGCAACTCCGTCGGAACACTGAAGCTTTCTTT. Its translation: CASSFIGTGQLRRNTEAFF.

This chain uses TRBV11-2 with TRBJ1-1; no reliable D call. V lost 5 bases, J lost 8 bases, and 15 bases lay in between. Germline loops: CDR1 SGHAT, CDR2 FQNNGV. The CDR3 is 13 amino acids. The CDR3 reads CASSPRLTPEAFF. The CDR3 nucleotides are TGTGCCAGCAGCCCCCGATTAACACCAGAAGCTTTCTTT. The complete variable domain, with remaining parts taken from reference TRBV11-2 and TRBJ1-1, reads EAGVAQSPRYKIIEKRQSVAFWCNPISGHATLYWYQQILGQGPKLLIQFQNNGVVDDSQLPKDRFSAERLKGVDSTLKIQPAKLEDSAVYLCASSPRLTPEAFFGQGTRLTVV.

In DNA, the CDR3 is TGTGCCAGCGAAGGGGGCCAGGAAAAACTGTTTTTT. Residues: CASEGGQEKLFF. The genes are TRBV2 and TRBJ1-4; 7 bases are a match to TRBD1. Germline lookup yields CDR1 SNHLY and CDR2 FYNNEI. V was pared by 8 bases and J by 8 bases, with 5 bases of the junction left unmatched. The CDR3 is 12 residues long.

The CDR3 bases are TGTGCCAGCAGCTTTGTTCTCAGGGGCTCCTACAATGAGCAGTTCTTC. Translated, it gives CASSFVLRGSYNEQFF. The V gene is TRBV5-4, the J gene TRBJ2-1; D is possibly TRBD1 (6 bases). V lost 2 bases to trimming and J lost 0 bases, with 12 bases between them. Germline V gene sequence: CDR1 SGHNT, CDR2 YYREEE (reference sequence). This CDR3 is built from 16 residues.

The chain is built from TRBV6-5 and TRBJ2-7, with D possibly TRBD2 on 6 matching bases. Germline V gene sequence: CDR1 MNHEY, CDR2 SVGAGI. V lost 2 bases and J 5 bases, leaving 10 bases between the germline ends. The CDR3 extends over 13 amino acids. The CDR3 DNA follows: TGTGCCAGCAGTTACGGCGGGACGGACGAGCAGTACTTC. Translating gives CASSYGGTDEQYF.

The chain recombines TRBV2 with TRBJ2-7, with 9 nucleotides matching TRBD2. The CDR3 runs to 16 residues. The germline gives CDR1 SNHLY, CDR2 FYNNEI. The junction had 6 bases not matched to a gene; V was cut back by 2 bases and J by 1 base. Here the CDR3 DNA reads TGTGCCAGCAGTGAAAGAAGACTAGCGGTGTCCTACGAGCAGTACTTC. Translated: CASSERRLAVSYEQYF.

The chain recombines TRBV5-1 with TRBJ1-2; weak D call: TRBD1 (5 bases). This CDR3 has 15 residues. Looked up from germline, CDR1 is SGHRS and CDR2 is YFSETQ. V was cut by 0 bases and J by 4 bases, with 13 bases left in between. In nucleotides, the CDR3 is TGCGCCAGCAGCTTGGGTCGGGGGAAAGGCTATGGCTACACCTTC. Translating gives CASSLGRGKGYGYTF. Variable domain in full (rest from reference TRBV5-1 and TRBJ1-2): KAGVTQTPRYLIKTRGQQVTLSCSPISGHRSVSWYQQTPGQGLQFLFEYFSETQRNKGNFPGRFSGRQFSNSRSEMNVSTLELGDSALYLCASSLGRGKGYGYTFGSGTRLTVV.

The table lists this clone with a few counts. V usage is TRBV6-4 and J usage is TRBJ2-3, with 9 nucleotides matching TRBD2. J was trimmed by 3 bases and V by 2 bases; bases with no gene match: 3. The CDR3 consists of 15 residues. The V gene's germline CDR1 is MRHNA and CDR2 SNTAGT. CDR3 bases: TGTGCCAGCAGTGACGGAGCGGGAGGAACAGATACGCAGTATTTT. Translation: CASSDGAGGTDTQYF.

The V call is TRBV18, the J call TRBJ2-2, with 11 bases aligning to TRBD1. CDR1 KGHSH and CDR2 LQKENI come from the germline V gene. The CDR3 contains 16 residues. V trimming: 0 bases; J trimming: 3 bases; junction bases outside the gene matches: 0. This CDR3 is CASSPPDRGHTGELFF. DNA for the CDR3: TGTGCCAGCTCACCACCGGACAGGGGGCACACCGGGGAGCTGTTTTTT.

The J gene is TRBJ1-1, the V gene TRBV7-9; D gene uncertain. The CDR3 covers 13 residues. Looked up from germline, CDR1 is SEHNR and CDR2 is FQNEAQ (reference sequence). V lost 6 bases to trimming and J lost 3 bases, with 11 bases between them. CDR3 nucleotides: TGTGCCAGCAGGGAGGAACGGCACACTGAAGCTTTCTTT. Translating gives CASREERHTEAFF.

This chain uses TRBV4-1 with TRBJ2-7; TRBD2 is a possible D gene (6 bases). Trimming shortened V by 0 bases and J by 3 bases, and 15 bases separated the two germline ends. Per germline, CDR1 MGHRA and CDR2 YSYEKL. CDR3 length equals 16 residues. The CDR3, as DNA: TGCGCCAGCAGCCAAGATGGGCGGGAAACGTACTACGAGCAGTACTTC. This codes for CASSQDGRETYYEQYF.

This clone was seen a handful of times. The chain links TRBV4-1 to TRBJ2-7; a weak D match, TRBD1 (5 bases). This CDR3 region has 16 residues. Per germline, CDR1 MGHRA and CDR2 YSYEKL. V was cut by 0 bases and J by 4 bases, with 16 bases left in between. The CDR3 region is CASSQDLGPPQYEQYF. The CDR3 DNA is TGCGCCAGCAGCCAAGATTTGGGGCCTCCTCAGTACGAGCAGTACTTC.

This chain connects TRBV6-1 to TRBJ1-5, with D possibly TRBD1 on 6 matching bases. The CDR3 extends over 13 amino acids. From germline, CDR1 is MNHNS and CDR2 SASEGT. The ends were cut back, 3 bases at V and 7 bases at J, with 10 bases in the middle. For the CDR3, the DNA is TGTGCCAGCAGTGACGGGAGGGGGCAGCCCCAGCATTTT. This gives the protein CASSDGRGQPQHF.

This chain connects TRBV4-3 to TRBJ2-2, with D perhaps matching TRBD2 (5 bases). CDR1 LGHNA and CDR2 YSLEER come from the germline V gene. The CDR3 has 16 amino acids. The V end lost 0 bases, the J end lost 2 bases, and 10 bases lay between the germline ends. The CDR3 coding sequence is TGCGCCAGCAGCCAAGATCGAACGGGAAACACCGGGGAGCTGTTTTTT. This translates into CASSQDRTGNTGELFF.

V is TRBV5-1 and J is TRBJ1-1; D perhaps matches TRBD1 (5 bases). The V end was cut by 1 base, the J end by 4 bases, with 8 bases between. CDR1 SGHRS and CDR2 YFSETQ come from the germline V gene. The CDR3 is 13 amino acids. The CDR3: CASSLSGGTEAFF. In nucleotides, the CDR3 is TGCGCCAGCAGCTTGTCCGGGGGCACTGAAGCTTTCTTT.

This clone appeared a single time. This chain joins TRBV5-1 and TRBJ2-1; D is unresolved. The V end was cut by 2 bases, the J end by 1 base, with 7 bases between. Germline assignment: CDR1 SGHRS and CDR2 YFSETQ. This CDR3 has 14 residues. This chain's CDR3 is CASSFTPSYNEQFF. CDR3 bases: TGCGCCAGCAGCTTCACACCGTCCTACAATGAGCAGTTCTTC.

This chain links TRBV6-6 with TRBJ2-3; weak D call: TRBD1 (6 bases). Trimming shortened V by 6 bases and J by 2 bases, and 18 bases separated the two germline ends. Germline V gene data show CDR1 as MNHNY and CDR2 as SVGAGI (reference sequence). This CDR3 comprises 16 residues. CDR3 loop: CASSSQSGEFTDTQYF. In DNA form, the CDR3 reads TGTGCCAGCAGCTCCCAATCAGGGGAGTTCACAGATACGCAGTATTTT.

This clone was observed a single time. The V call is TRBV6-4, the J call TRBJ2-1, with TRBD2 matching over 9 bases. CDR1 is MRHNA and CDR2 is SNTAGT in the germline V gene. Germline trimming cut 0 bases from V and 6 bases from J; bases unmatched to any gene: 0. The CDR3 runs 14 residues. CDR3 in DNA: TGTGCCAGCAGTGACTCTAGCGGGAGCAATGAGCAGTTCTTC. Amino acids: CASSDSSGSNEQFF.

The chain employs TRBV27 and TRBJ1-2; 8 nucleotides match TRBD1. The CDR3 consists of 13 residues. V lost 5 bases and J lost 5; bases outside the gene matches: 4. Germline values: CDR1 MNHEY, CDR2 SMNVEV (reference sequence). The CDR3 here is CASSPDRGYGYTF. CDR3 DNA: TGTGCCAGCAGTCCCGACAGGGGTTATGGCTACACCTTC.

The CDR3 loop reads CASSGDTGHTEAFF. In nucleotides, the CDR3 is TGTGCCAGCAGCGGAGATACAGGGCACACTGAAGCTTTCTTT. The chain employs TRBV9 and TRBJ1-1, with TRBD1 as a possible D gene (6 bases). The V end was cut by 3 bases, the J end by 3 bases, with 12 bases between. CDR3 length: 14 residues. In germline, CDR1 is SGDLS, CDR2 YYNGEE.

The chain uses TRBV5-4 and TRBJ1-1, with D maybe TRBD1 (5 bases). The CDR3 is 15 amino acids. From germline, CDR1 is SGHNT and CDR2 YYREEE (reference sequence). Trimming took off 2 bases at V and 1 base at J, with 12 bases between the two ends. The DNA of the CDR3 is TGTGCCAGCAGCTTCGAAGGGGTTACGAACACTGAAGCTTTCTTT. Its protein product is CASSFEGVTNTEAFF.

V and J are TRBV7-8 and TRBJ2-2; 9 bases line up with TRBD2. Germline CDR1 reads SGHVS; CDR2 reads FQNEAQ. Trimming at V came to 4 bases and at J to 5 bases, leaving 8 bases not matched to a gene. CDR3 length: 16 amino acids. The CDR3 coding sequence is TGTGCCAGCAGCTGGGTAGCGGGAGCTAGAACCGGGGAGCTGTTTTTT. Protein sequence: CASSWVAGARTGELFF. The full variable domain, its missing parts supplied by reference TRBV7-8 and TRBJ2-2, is GAGVSQSPRYKVAKRGQDVALRCDPISGHVSLFWYQQALGQGPEFLTYFQNEAQLDKSGLPSDRFFAERPEGSVSTLKIQRTQQEDSAVYLCASSWVAGARTGELFFGEGSRLTVL.

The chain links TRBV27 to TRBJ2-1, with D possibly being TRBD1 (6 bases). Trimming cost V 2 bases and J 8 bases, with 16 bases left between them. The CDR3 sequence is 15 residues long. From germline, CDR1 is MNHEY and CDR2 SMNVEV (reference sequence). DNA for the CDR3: TGTGCCAGCAGTTTAACCAGGGGTATTGGCCATGAGCAGTTCTTC. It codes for CASSLTRGIGHEQFF.

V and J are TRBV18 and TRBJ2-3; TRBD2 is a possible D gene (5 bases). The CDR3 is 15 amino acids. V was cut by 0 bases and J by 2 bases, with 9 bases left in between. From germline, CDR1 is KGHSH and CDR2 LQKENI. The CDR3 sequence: CASSPPFGVTDTQYF. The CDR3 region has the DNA TGTGCCAGCTCACCACCGTTCGGGGTCACAGATACGCAGTATTTT.

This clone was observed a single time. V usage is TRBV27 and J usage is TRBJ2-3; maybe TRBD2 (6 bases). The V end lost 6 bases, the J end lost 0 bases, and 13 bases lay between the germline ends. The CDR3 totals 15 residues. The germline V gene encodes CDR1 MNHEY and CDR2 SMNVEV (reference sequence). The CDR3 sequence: CASSVIRGSTDTQYF. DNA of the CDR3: TGTGCCAGCAGCGTGATACGGGGGAGCACAGATACGCAGTATTTT.

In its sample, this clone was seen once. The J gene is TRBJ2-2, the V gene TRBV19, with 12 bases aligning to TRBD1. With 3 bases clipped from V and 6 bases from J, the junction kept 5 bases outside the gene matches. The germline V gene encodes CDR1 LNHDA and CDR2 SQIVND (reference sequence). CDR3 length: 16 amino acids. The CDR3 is CASSIGTGGRAGELFF. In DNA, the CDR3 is TGTGCCAGTAGTATTGGGACAGGGGGCAGGGCCGGGGAGCTGTTTTTT.

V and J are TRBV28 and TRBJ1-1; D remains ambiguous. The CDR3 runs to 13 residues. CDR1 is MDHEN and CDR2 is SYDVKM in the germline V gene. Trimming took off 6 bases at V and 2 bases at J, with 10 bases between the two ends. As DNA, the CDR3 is TGTGCCAGCAGCCTCCCAGGAAACACTGAAGCTTTCTTT. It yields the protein CASSLPGNTEAFF.

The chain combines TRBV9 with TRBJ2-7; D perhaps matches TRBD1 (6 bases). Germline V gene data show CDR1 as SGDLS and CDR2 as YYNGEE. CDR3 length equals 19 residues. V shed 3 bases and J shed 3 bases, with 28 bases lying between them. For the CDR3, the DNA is TGTGCCAGCAGCGCGAAACCCATTACAGGGTTTTCCACCAGCTACGAGCAGTACTTC. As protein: CASSAKPITGFSTSYEQYF. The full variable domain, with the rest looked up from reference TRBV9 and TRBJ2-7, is DSGVTQTPKHLITATGQRVTLRCSPRSGDLSVYWYQQSLDQGLQFLIQYYNGEERAKGNILERFSAQQFPDLHSELNLSSLELGDSALYFCASSAKPITGFSTSYEQYFGPGTRLTVT.

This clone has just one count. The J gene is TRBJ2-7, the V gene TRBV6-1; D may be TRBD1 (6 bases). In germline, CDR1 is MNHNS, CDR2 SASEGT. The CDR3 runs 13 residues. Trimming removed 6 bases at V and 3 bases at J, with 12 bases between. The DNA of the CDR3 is TGTGCCAGCAGCGCCATAGGGGGCTACGAGCAGTACTTC. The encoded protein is CASSAIGGYEQYF.

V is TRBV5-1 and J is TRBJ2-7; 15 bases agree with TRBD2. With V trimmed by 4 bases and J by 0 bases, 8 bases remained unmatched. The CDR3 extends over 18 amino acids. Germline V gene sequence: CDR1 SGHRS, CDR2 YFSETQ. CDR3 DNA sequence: TGCGCCAGCAGCCCGGGACTAGCGGGAGGAAGGGACTCCTACGAGCAGTACTTC. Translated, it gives CASSPGLAGGRDSYEQYF.

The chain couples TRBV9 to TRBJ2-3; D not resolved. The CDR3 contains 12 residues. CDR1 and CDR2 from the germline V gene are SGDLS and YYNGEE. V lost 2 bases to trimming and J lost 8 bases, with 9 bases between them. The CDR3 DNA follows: TGTGCCAGCAGCGTCGATTCGGTTACGCAGTATTTT. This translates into CASSVDSVTQYF.

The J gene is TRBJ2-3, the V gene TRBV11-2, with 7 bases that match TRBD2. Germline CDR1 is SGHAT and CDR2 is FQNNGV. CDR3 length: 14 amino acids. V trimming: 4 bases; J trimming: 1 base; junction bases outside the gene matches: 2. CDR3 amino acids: CASSWAGGTDTQYF. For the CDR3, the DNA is TGTGCCAGCAGCTGGGCGGGGGGCACAGATACGCAGTATTTT.